What follows are 32 T cell receptor beta chains derived from one specimen sequenced in a study of blood T cells in healthy people across ages. Alongside a J-beta primer mix, a sample-barcoded 5' primer served in a second PCR lasting roughly 7 to 11 cycles. Using its own MiXCR run on the 5' RACE reads, TCRdb lists one record per CDR3 protein. The data show 1.5 million to 2 million distinct CDR3 sequences, around half seen once. Source material: blood. These receptors were taken from a woman aged 40 to 49 in good health.

The rearrangement uses TRBV20-1 and TRBJ1-1; D is undetermined. V was shortened by 3 bases and J by 4 bases, with 9 bases between the two germline ends. The CDR3 length is 12 residues. The V gene's germline CDR1 is DFQATT and CDR2 SNEGSKA (reference sequence). CDR3 in DNA: TGCAGTGCTAGCGGGATCGGCACTGAAGCTTTCTTT. Its translation: CSASGIGTEAFF.

J is TRBJ2-3 and V is TRBV20-1, with D uncertain. V was cut by 4 bases and J by 0 bases, with 14 bases left in between. This CDR3 spans 15 amino acids. Germline CDR1 DFQATT, CDR2 SNEGSKA (reference sequence). The CDR3, as DNA: TGCAGTGCTATAATCGCTGCTCAGAGCACAGATACGCAGTATTTT. This codes for CSAIIAAQSTDTQYF.

This clonotype was counted between two and nine times. The chain employs TRBV12-3 or TRBV12-4 and TRBJ2-4; TRBD2 might be the D (5 bases). TRBJ2-5 explains the end of the DNA better; the J call may be wrong. The CDR3 sequence is 16 residues long. CDR3 nucleotides: TGTGCCAGCAGTCCACGGGGTAGCGAGGCTAAGGAGACCCAGTACTTC. Protein sequence: CASSPRGSEAKETQYF.

The rearrangement links TRBV20-1 to TRBJ1-2; tentatively, D is TRBD1 (5 bases). Looked up from germline, CDR1 is DFQATT and CDR2 is SNEGSKA (reference sequence). CDR3 length: 15 amino acids. V dropped 1 base and J dropped 4 bases, with 16 bases sitting between them. CDR3 region: CSARGVRGLSYGYTF. CDR3 nucleotide sequence: TGCAGTGCTAGAGGGGTTAGGGGACTCTCCTATGGCTACACCTTC.

This clonotype has a handful of counts. This chain's CDR3 is CASSQGLWGSYEQYF. For the CDR3, the DNA is TGTGCCAGCAGCCAAGGACTTTGGGGTTCCTACGAGCAGTACTTC. The chain joins TRBV3-1 to TRBJ2-7; D gene uncertain. The V end lost 1 base, the J end lost 1 base, and 11 bases lay between the germline ends. The length of the CDR3 is 15 residues. Germline CDR1 LGHDT, CDR2 YNNKEL (reference sequence).

J is TRBJ2-2 and V is TRBV7-3, with TRBD1 matching 8 bases. From germline, CDR1 is SGHTA and CDR2 FQGTGA. V shed 5 bases, J shed 5 bases, and the junction held 4 bases outside the gene matches. CDR3 length equals 14 residues. Here the CDR3 reads CASSPDRGTGELFF. In DNA, the CDR3 is TGTGCCAGCAGCCCAGACAGGGGTACCGGGGAGCTGTTTTTT.

This clonotype turned up a few times. V and J are TRBV5-1 and TRBJ1-2, with TRBD1 identical over 7 bases. Germline lookup yields CDR1 SGHRS and CDR2 YFSETQ. The CDR3 runs 15 residues. Germline trimming cut 3 bases from V and 0 bases from J; bases unmatched to any gene: 5. CDR3 loop: CASSWTGTANYGYTF. In DNA form, the CDR3 reads TGCGCCAGCAGCTGGACCGGGACAGCTAACTATGGCTACACCTTC.

The J gene is TRBJ2-1, the V gene TRBV28; D may be TRBD1 (6 bases). The CDR3 length is 15 residues. CDR1 and CDR2 (germline): MDHEN, SYDVKM. Trimming pared 2 bases from V and 6 bases from J, leaving 14 bases between. The CDR3 sequence: CASSLQGQLFNEQFF. The CDR3 DNA sequence: TGTGCCAGCAGTTTACAGGGGCAACTGTTCAATGAGCAGTTCTTC.

The chain combines TRBV7-2 with TRBJ2-4; D possibly corresponds to TRBD1 (5 bases). TRBJ2-7 matches the DNA end more closely, so the J call is doubtful. In germline, CDR1 is SGHTA, CDR2 FQGNSA. The CDR3 has 15 amino acids. CDR3 bases: TGTGCCAGCAGCTTAGGCCTTAGGGGTCCCTACGAGCAGTACTTC. It is translated as CASSLGLRGPYEQYF.

J is TRBJ2-1 and V is TRBV24-1, with TRBD1 identical over 7 bases. This CDR3 comprises 14 residues. The J segment lost 4 bases and the V segment lost 7 bases, leaving 6 bases of the junction unmatched. CDR1 is KGHDR, CDR2 SFDVKD, per germline. The CDR3 protein is CATRDRFPYNEQFF. The DNA for the CDR3 is TGTGCCACCAGGGACAGGTTCCCTTACAATGAGCAGTTCTTC.

The V and J genes are TRBV20-1 and TRBJ1-6, with 10 bases that match TRBD1. In germline, CDR1 is DFQATT, CDR2 SNEGSKA (reference sequence). J was trimmed by 10 bases and V by 3 bases; bases with no gene match: 6. There are 14 residues in the CDR3. CDR3 residues: CSASRTGGYSPLHF. The CDR3 DNA follows: TGCAGTGCTAGTAGGACAGGGGGATACTCACCCCTCCACTTT.

This sequence joins TRBV20-1 and TRBJ2-7; 7 nucleotides match TRBD1. Germline CDR1 DFQATT, CDR2 SNEGSKA (reference sequence). This CDR3 spans 11 amino acids. Trimming removed 2 bases from V and 7 bases from J; junction bases left unmatched: 2. The DNA for the CDR3 is TGCAGTGCTAGACCGGGACAGGAGCAGTACTTC. Amino acids: CSARPGQEQYF.

This clonotype has only a few counts. The chain uses TRBV5-8 and TRBJ2-1; D is unclear. This CDR3 spans 13 amino acids. The V and J ends lost 8 bases and 0 bases respectively, with 9 bases between them. Germline CDR1 SGHTS, CDR2 YDEGEE. The CDR3 sequence is CASTSFSYNEQFF. The CDR3 DNA follows: TGTGCCAGTACTTCCTTCTCCTACAATGAGCAGTTCTTC.

This sequence joins TRBV20-1 and TRBJ2-7; perhaps TRBD2 as D (6 bases). Germline values: CDR1 DFQATT, CDR2 SNEGSKA (reference sequence). CDR3 size: 17 residues. Trimming removed 1 base at V and 0 bases at J, with 19 bases between. CDR3 residues: CSARGSPEGYNSYEQYF. As DNA, the CDR3 is TGCAGTGCTAGAGGGTCACCGGAGGGTTACAACTCCTACGAGCAGTACTTC.

V gene TRBV12-3 or TRBV12-4 combines with J gene TRBJ2-6, with D maybe TRBD1 (6 bases). The V gene lost 4 bases and the J gene lost 0 bases, with 16 bases spanning the gap. This CDR3 comprises 18 residues. Here the CDR3 DNA reads TGTGCCAGCAGTTCGCTACCTACAGGGCTCTCTGGGGCCAACGTCCTGACTTTC. It yields the protein CASSSLPTGLSGANVLTF.

This clonotype was seen a few times. V and J are TRBV6-5 and TRBJ1-1, with D maybe TRBD1 (5 bases). V shed 0 bases and J shed 6 bases, with 20 bases lying between them. This CDR3 is 17 amino acids long. Per the germline V gene, CDR1 is MNHEY and CDR2 is SVGAGI. The CDR3 DNA reads TGTGCCAGCAGTTACTCAGGCGCGGCGGGGCTCAGAGCTGAAGCTTTCTTT. Protein sequence: CASSYSGAAGLRAEAFF.

This clonotype has more than one count but fewer than ten. V gene TRBV20-1 combines with J gene TRBJ2-6, with a weak D call TRBD2 (5 bases). The CDR3 consists of 18 residues. Germline lookup yields CDR1 DFQATT and CDR2 SNEGSKA (reference sequence). The V end was cut by 0 bases, the J end by 0 bases, with 15 bases between. DNA for the CDR3: TGCAGTGCTAGAGATGTGAGGGTGGATCGCTCTGGGGCCAACGTCCTGACTTTC. Protein product: CSARDVRVDRSGANVLTF.

The chain carries TRBV20-1 and TRBJ2-6; TRBD1 matches at 11 bases. Germline lookup yields CDR1 DFQATT and CDR2 SNEGSKA (reference sequence). V dropped 6 bases and J dropped 2; count of bases not matched to a gene: 6. The CDR3 sequence is 16 residues long. In nucleotides, the CDR3 is TGCAGTGCGGTACCGGGACAGGGGGCTGGGGCCAACGTCCTGACTTTC. This translates into CSAVPGQGAGANVLTF.

This clonotype has just a few counts. The V call is TRBV28, the J call TRBJ2-3, with D perhaps given as TRBD1 or TRBD2 (5 bases each). Trimming removed 5 bases at V and 6 bases at J, with 18 bases between. The CDR3 totals 15 residues. Germline CDR1 MDHEN, CDR2 SYDVKM. CDR3 nucleotide sequence: TGTGCCAGCAGTGGATCCGGGGCCGTTATGGATACGCAGTATTTT. This sequence encodes CASSGSGAVMDTQYF.

The count of this clonotype is one. The chain recombines TRBV18 with TRBJ2-3; 7 bases fit TRBD2. In germline, CDR1 is KGHSH, CDR2 LQKENI. Trimming cost V 6 bases and J 0 bases; bases outside gene matches: 6. CDR3 size: 15 residues. This CDR3 is CASSPRLASTDTQYF. DNA of the CDR3: TGTGCCAGCTCGCCAAGACTAGCCAGCACAGATACGCAGTATTTT.

The rearrangement joins TRBV28 to TRBJ2-4, with D possibly TRBD1 on 5 matching bases. The J call may be mistaken, given a closer DNA end match to TRBJ2-7. The CDR3 totals 11 residues. CDR1 is MDHEN, CDR2 SYDVKM, per germline. CDR3 protein: CAGTDSYEQYF. The CDR3 DNA sequence: TGTGCCGGCACAGACAGTTACGAGCAGTACTTC.

The chain is built from TRBV4-2 and TRBJ2-7, with D maybe TRBD1 (7 bases). V lost 3 bases to trimming and J lost 2 bases, with 17 bases between them. CDR1 LGHNA and CDR2 YNFKEQ come from the germline V gene. The CDR3 spans 16 residues. The CDR3: CASSHASAGGTYEQYF. CDR3 DNA: TGTGCCAGCAGCCACGCGTCGGCAGGGGGGACCTACGAGCAGTACTTC.

This chain joins TRBV7-3 and TRBJ2-1; 8 bases are a match to TRBD2. With V trimmed by 2 bases and J by 5 bases, 8 bases remained unmatched. Germline-derived CDR1 and CDR2 are SGHTA and FQGTGA. The CDR3 sequence is 16 residues long. The CDR3 DNA is TGTGCCAGCAGCTTAGTTGTGACTAGCGTCCACAATGAGCAGTTCTTC. This translates into CASSLVVTSVHNEQFF.

This chain uses TRBV6-5 with TRBJ1-2; weak D call: TRBD1 (5 bases). The CDR3 covers 13 residues. Trimming stripped 5 bases from V and 7 bases from J, with 14 bases between. Germline assignment: CDR1 MNHEY and CDR2 SVGAGI. The CDR3 protein is CASSDRQGGGYTF. CDR3 DNA: TGTGCCAGCAGTGACCGGCAGGGTGGTGGCTACACCTTC.

This clonotype was picked up many times. The chain has TRBV12-3 or TRBV12-4 and TRBJ2-7; TRBD1 matches at 9 bases. The V and J ends lost 3 bases and 6 bases, in that order; junction bases with no gene match: 6. This CDR3 contains 14 residues. The chain's CDR3 is CASSFDRGGSEQYF. CDR3 DNA sequence: TGTGCCAGCAGTTTCGACAGGGGGGGATCCGAGCAGTACTTC.

The chain links TRBV18 to TRBJ2-7, with 7 bases lining up with TRBD1. The CDR3 loop spans 15 amino acids. V lost 4 bases to trimming and J lost 4 bases; unmatched junction nucleotides: 10. The germline CDR1 and CDR2 sequences are KGHSH and LQKENI. CDR3 amino acids: CASSQDRVEWYEQYF. CDR3 nucleotides: TGTGCCAGCTCACAAGACAGGGTAGAATGGTACGAGCAGTACTTC.

This clonotype turned up a few times. The chain recombines TRBV7-2 with TRBJ2-3; 7 bases align to TRBD2. The CDR3 contains 17 residues. Per the germline V gene, CDR1 is SGHTA and CDR2 is FQGNSA. V shed 4 bases and J 2 bases; nucleotides not matched to a gene: 12. DNA for the CDR3: TGTGCCAGCAGCTCGCGACTTGGCGGGGGAGTCACAGATACGCAGTATTTT. Residues: CASSSRLGGGVTDTQYF.

The rearrangement uses TRBV7-9 and TRBJ1-2; D is unclear. The V gene's germline CDR1 is SEHNR and CDR2 FQNEAQ (reference sequence). Trimming left V 6 bases short and J 2 bases short, with 10 bases between. This CDR3 comprises 13 residues. CDR3 loop: CASSLVQNYGYTF. CDR3 DNA sequence: TGTGCCAGCAGTTTGGTTCAGAACTATGGCTACACCTTC.

V and J are TRBV28 and TRBJ1-6; 8 bases line up with TRBD1. This CDR3 contains 15 residues. Germline lookup yields CDR1 MDHEN and CDR2 SYDVKM. J was trimmed by 13 bases and V by 3 bases; bases with no gene match: 11. This CDR3 reads CASSFSKGQGRPLHF. The CDR3 nucleotides read TGTGCCAGCAGTTTTTCGAAAGGACAGGGAAGGCCCCTCCACTTT.

This clonotype was picked up one time. The chain recombines TRBV6-2 or TRBV6-3 with TRBJ2-7, with D perhaps matching TRBD1 (6 bases). CDR1 and CDR2 (germline): MNHEY, SVGEGT. This CDR3 is 18 amino acids long. Trimming cost V 2 bases and J 3 bases, with 23 bases left between them. The CDR3 loop is CASSYVLSRDRIIYEQYF. CDR3 nucleotide sequence: TGTGCCAGCAGTTACGTTTTGTCTAGAGACAGGATTATCTACGAGCAGTACTTC.

This clonotype was picked up a small number of times. The chain couples TRBV6-5 to TRBJ2-6; D is ambiguous. Between the trimmed V and J ends, which lost 2 bases and 0 bases, there was a span of 11 bases. CDR1 is MNHEY, CDR2 SVGAGI, per germline. CDR3 size: 17 residues. The CDR3 loop is CASSYTYDLSGANVLTF. The CDR3 bases are TGTGCCAGCAGTTACACCTACGACCTCTCTGGGGCCAACGTCCTGACTTTC.

The chain uses TRBV7-2 and TRBJ2-5; 7 bases map to TRBD2. This CDR3 has 16 amino acids. Germline CDR1 and CDR2: SGHTA and FQGNSA. V lost 5 bases, J lost 0 bases, and 9 bases stayed unmatched. In DNA form, the CDR3 reads TGTGCCAGCAGCCGCGGGCGGGGGAGATACCAAGAGACCCAGTACTTC. Translating it yields CASSRGRGRYQETQYF.